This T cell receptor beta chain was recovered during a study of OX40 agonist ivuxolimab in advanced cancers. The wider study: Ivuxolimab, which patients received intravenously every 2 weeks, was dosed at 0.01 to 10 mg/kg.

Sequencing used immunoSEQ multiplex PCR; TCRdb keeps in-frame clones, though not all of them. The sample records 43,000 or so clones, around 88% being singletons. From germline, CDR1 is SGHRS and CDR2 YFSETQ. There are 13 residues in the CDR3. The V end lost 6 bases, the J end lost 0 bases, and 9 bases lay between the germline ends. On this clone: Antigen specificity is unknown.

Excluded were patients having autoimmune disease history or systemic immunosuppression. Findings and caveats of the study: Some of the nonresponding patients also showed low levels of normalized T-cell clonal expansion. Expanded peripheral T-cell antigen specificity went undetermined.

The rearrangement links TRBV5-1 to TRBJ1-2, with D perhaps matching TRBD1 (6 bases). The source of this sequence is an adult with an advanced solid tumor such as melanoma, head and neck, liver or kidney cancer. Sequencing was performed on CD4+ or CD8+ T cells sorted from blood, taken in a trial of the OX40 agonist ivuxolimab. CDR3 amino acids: CASKGGTNYGYTF. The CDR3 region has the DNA TGCGCCAGCAAGGGGGGAACTAACTATGGCTACACCTTC. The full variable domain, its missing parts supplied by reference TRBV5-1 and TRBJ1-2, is KAGVTQTPRYLIKTRGQQVTLSCSPISGHRSVSWYQQTPGQGLQFLFEYFSETQRNKGNFPGRFSGRQFSNSRSEMNVSTLELGDSALYLCASKGGTNYGYTFGSGTRLTVV.